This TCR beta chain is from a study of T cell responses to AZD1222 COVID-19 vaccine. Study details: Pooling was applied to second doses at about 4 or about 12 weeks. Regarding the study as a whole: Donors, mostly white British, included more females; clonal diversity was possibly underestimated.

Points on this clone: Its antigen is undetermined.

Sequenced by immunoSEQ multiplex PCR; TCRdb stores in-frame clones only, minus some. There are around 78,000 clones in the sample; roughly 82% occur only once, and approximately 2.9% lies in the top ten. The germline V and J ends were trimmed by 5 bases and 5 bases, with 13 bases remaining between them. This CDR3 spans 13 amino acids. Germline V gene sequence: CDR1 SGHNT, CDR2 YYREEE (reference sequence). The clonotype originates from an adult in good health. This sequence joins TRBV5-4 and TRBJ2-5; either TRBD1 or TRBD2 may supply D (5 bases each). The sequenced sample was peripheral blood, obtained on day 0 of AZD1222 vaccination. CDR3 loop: CASRGLGGETQYF. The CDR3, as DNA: TGTGCCAGCAGGGGGCTGGGCGGGGAGACCCAGTACTTC.